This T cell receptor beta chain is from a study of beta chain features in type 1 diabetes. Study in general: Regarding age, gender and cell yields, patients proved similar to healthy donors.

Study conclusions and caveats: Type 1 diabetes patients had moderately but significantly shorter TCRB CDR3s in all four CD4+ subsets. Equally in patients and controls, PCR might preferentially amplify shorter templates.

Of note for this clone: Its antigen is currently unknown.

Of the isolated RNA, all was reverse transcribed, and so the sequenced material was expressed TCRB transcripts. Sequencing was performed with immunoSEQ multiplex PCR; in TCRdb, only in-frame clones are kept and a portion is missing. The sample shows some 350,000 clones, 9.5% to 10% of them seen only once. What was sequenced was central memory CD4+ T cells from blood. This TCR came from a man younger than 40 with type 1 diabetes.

The CDR3 sequence is CASNGEMGPQTQYF. The CDR3 nucleotides are TGTGCCAGCAATGGGGAGATGGGTCCTCAGACCCAGTACTTC. This chain joins TRBV6-5 and TRBJ2-5; D is possibly TRBD2 (5 bases). The ends were cut back, 7 bases at V and 6 bases at J, with 18 bases in the middle. The CDR3 has 14 residues. From germline, CDR1 is MNHEY and CDR2 SVGAGI.